Shown below are 13 T cell receptor beta chains from a single sample sequenced in a study of response to subunit inactivated influenza vaccine. TCRdb recomputed calls from the RT-PCR reads with MiXCR, one row per CDR3 protein. The sample has more than 600,000 distinct CDR3 sequences, approximately 17% seen once. The source was PBMCs from blood, collected roughly 5 days after vaccination. These receptors came from a man aged 50-60 years who received an inactivated influenza vaccine.

This chain joins TRBV11-2 and TRBJ2-2, with D perhaps TRBD2 (7 bases). The germline V gene has CDR1 SGHAT and CDR2 FQNNGV. The CDR3 is made up of 17 amino acids. Trimming stripped 8 bases from V and 0 bases from J, with 19 bases between. CDR3 residues: CASSPRRGTSNTGELFF. CDR3 nucleotide sequence: TGTGCCAGCTCCCCTCGGCGGGGGACATCGAACACCGGGGAGCTGTTTTTT.

This clonotype came up a few times. The chain employs TRBV12-3 or TRBV12-4 and TRBJ2-7, with TRBD1 matching 7 bases. Losses at the gene ends were 7 bases for V and 4 bases for J; bases not matched to a gene: 10. There are 14 residues in the CDR3. The CDR3 here is CASTQQGKQYEQYF. CDR3 coding DNA: TGTGCCAGCACTCAACAGGGGAAACAGTACGAGCAGTACTTC.

The chain is built from TRBV20-1 and TRBJ1-5; D is unclear. Trimming shortened V by 6 bases and J by 2 bases, and 23 bases separated the two germline ends. The CDR3 runs to 17 residues. CDR1 and CDR2 from the germline V gene are DFQATT and SNEGSKA (reference sequence). The CDR3 region has the DNA TGCAGTGCGACCCTTCGGAAGTTAGAGCCTGGCAATCAGCCCCAGCATTTT. Amino acids: CSATLRKLEPGNQPQHF.

The chain couples TRBV4-3 to TRBJ2-1; D gene unclear. CDR3 length: 14 amino acids. Germline V CDR1 and CDR2: LGHNA, YSLEER. The V gene lost 5 bases and the J gene lost 9 bases, with 17 bases spanning the gap. The CDR3 nucleotides read TGCGCCAGCAGCTCGGGCAGGAGTGGTGCTGAGCAGTTCTTC. Protein sequence: CASSSGRSGAEQFF.

This clonotype was found a few times. V and J are TRBV5-6 and TRBJ2-5; D uncertain. Per germline, CDR1 SGHDT and CDR2 YYEEEE. This CDR3 comprises 15 residues. V lost 4 bases, J lost 7 bases, and 20 bases lay in between. The CDR3 loop reads CASSQIPGPTGTQYF. In nucleotides, the CDR3 is TGTGCCAGCAGCCAGATTCCGGGTCCCACGGGGACCCAGTACTTC.

The rearrangement links TRBV5-1 to TRBJ1-4; maybe TRBD1 (5 bases). Germline CDR1 SGHRS, CDR2 YFSETQ. The CDR3 covers 13 residues. Deletions cut 7 bases from V and 8 bases from J, with 15 bases between. The CDR3 sequence is CASGRDAEEKLFF. CDR3 coding DNA: TGCGCCAGCGGACGGGACGCAGAGGAAAAACTGTTTTTT.

The V gene is TRBV2, the J gene TRBJ1-1, with D uncertain. Trimming removed 3 bases at V and 0 bases at J, with 8 bases between. The CDR3 consists of 14 residues. The germline V gene encodes CDR1 SNHLY and CDR2 FYNNEI. The CDR3 loop reads CASSEGRLNTEAFF. The CDR3 nucleotides are TGTGCCAGCAGTGAGGGCAGACTGAACACTGAAGCTTTCTTT.

This clonotype was seen repeatedly, ten times or more. V is TRBV30 and J is TRBJ1-2, with 8 nucleotides matching TRBD1. Germline CDR1 reads GTSNPN; CDR2 reads SVGIG (reference sequence). V lost 4 bases, J lost 7 bases, and 8 bases stayed unmatched. This CDR3 region has 13 residues. The CDR3 spells CAWTQGARGGYTF. In nucleotides, the CDR3 is TGTGCCTGGACCCAGGGGGCCCGGGGTGGCTACACCTTC.

This clonotype was detected only a few times. For the CDR3, the DNA is TGCGCCAGCAGCCGAGAACAGGGGGCGAACTATGGCTACACCTTC. Translation: CASSREQGANYGYTF. The rearrangement links TRBV4-3 to TRBJ1-2; 9 bases align to TRBD1. The CDR3 has 15 residues. V lost 4 bases and J lost 2; bases outside the gene matches: 5. Per germline, CDR1 LGHNA and CDR2 YSLEER.

The rearrangement joins TRBV27 to TRBJ2-2; TRBD2 matches 12 bases. The CDR3 spans 17 residues. Germline V gene data show CDR1 as MNHEY and CDR2 as SMNVEV (reference sequence). Germline trimming cut 7 bases from V and 6 bases from J; bases unmatched to any gene: 12. The CDR3 reads CASTPLAGGLGAGELFF. The DNA of the CDR3 is TGTGCCAGCACCCCTCTAGCGGGGGGGCTGGGCGCCGGGGAGCTGTTTTTT.

This clonotype has a handful of counts. V gene TRBV5-1 combines with J gene TRBJ2-1; D is unresolved. V was cut by 0 bases and J by 9 bases, with 10 bases left in between. Germline V gives CDR1 SGHRS, CDR2 YFSETQ. CDR3 length equals 13 residues. The CDR3 spells CASSLDPGVEQFF. In DNA form, the CDR3 reads TGCGCCAGCAGCTTGGATCCCGGTGTTGAGCAGTTCTTC.

V and J are TRBV7-8 and TRBJ2-7; D unclear. Trimming stripped 3 bases from V and 8 bases from J, with 14 bases between. The CDR3 has 13 amino acids. In germline, CDR1 is SGHVS, CDR2 FQNEAQ. CDR3 DNA: TGTGCCAGCAGCTTCGGGCCCCAGGATAAGCAGTACTTC. Residues: CASSFGPQDKQYF.

This clonotype was seen more than once but under ten times. The genes are TRBV5-1 and TRBJ2-3, with D perhaps TRBD1 (6 bases). The CDR3 totals 16 residues. V lost 5 bases and J 0 bases, leaving 16 bases between the germline ends. Looked up from germline, CDR1 is SGHRS and CDR2 is YFSETQ. DNA for the CDR3: TGCGCCAGCAGTCGCAACCCAGGGGCTAGCACAGATACGCAGTATTTT. Translated: CASSRNPGASTDTQYF. Supplemented by reference TRBV5-1 and TRBJ2-3, the full variable domain reads KAGVTQTPRYLIKTRGQQVTLSCSPISGHRSVSWYQQTPGQGLQFLFEYFSETQRNKGNFPGRFSGRQFSNSRSEMNVSTLELGDSALYLCASSRNPGASTDTQYFGPGTRLTVL.